This TCR beta chain was documented in a study of T cell responses to AZD1222 COVID-19 vaccine (TCRdb year 2021). For the study in its entirety: A total of 230 to 250 trial participants underwent TCR sequencing, of whom roughly 210 had received two doses of AZD1222 and around 25 had received two doses of the MenACWY control vaccine. Trial participants were enrolled into age subgroups of 18-55, 56-69 and 70-plus years, which contained about 150, 27 and 61 TCR-sequenced participants, respectively.

The CDR3 regions of human TCRbeta chains were analyzed by immunosequencing. The original pipeline was this. TCRs in the repertoires were matched against a reference library of SARS-CoV-2-specific TCRs that had been generated with the MIRA antigen-specificity platform. Breadth was defined as the fraction of unique TCRs that were SARS-CoV-2-associated. Depth was defined as the fraction of total T cells that were SARS-CoV-2-associated. Using the MIRA data, every spike-specific TCR was mapped to the spike region that the TCR reacted to and assigned to either a CD4 or a CD8 class. Log10-transformed breadth and depth values were compared by one-way ANOVA with Sidak's multiple comparisons tests. TCRdb took this table from immuneACCESS and kept in-frame rearrangements with V and J called. Such tables lack part of the clones; where checked against another copy, unresolved V genes explain under half of the gap, and the rest is unexplained. V, J and clone size are taken as reported in that table, and D and trimming were inferred from the DNA itself. For this sample there are 130,000 or so clones; roughly nine tenths appear just once. The top ten hold about 9.9% of the sample.

CDR1 and CDR2 (MGHRA, YSYEKL) derive from the germline V gene. Counted from cysteine to phenylalanine, this CDR3 has 15 amino acids. Only the CDR3 region is kept as DNA, spanning 45 bases read in frame from base 1. V is pruned by 4 bases and J by 4 bases, leaving 5 bases of the junction without a gene match. What the study reported, not specific to this receptor: Reportedly, almost half of the unique spike-specific TCRs recognized epitopes lying outside the regions that are mutated in the B.1.351 and B.1.1.7 variants. Because no day 14 peak-response samples were available, the repertoires could be characterized only after the peak T cell response. The whole spike protein was spanned by vaccine-associated CD4 TCRs, and dominant responses were seen in regions 160-218 and 743-854. Participants were mostly white British and included more females than males, and it was suggested by the authors that clonal diversity may have been underestimated. The 56-69-year group was small, and its depth increase did not reach significance, likely because of low power. A significant rise in spike-specific TCR breadth and depth was observed after two AZD1222 doses relative to day 0 and relative to MenACWY recipients. Conclusions about previously exposed vaccinees are limited because only five to seven AZD1222 recipients were SARS-CoV-2 seropositive at baseline.

In the case of this clone: Its antigen has not been determined. Base qualities are not provided; no much larger clone lies one nucleotide away.

Explained via the paper, the time point label denotes: about 28 days (+/-7) after the second vaccine dose. AZD1222 recipients whose second dose came at about 4 weeks and those whose second dose came at about 12 weeks were combined into one group, since spike-specific TCR depth and breadth did not differ between the two schedules. Samples from vaccinated people were obtained from the UK trials COV001 and COV002, which included a single-blind randomized controlled phase 2/3 trial of AZD1222 (ChAdOx1 nCoV-19) in healthy adults. For TCRbeta chain sequencing, PBMC samples were collected from trial participants at day 0 and at day 28 after the second dose.

This sequence originates from an adult who received the AZD1222 COVID-19 vaccine. The material was peripheral blood, obtained 28 days after the second AZD1222 dose. The receptor chain draws on TRBV4-1 and TRBJ2-1; 9 of the junction bases match TRBD2. CDR3 loop: CASSRRTSEYNEQFF. The DNA is as follows: TGCGCCAGCAGCCGCCGGACTAGCGAATACAATGAGCAGTTCTTC.